A selection of T cell receptor beta chains follows, all from one sample in a study of T cell repertoires in ileal Crohn's disease. Clones were read by immunoSEQ multiplex PCR, and TCRdb kept only the in-frame ones, dropping some. The data hold 10,000 to 15,000 clones, with roughly 80% observed a single time. The specimen was ileal tissue. The receptors shown here come from an adult with Crohn's disease. Each CDR3 is given with its conserved first and last residue. The D gene is left open where the match is weak. Where a row states a size, it is once, few, many or the class of an expanded clone; other rows omit it.

.	TRBV15	TRBJ1-1	.	CATSRDPGMNTEAFF	TGTGCCACCAGCAGAGATCCAGGGATGAACACTGAAGCTTTCTTT
.	TRBV5-6	TRBJ2-2	once	CASSDPRLLNTGELFF	TGTGCCAGCAGCGACCCTAGGCTCTTGAACACCGGGGAGCTGTTTTTT
.	TRBV11-3	TRBJ2-3	.	CASSLGQTGTDTQYF	TGTGCCAGCAGCTTAGGCCAAACGGGGACAGATACGCAGTATTTT
.	TRBV6-1	TRBJ1-5	.	CASTPGLRQPQHF	TGTGCCAGCACCCCGGGACTTCGTCAGCCCCAGCATTTT
TRBD2	TRBV6-5	TRBJ2-1	.	CASSYGAGGSNEQFF	TGTGCCAGCAGTTACGGGGCGGGAGGGTCAAATGAGCAGTTCTTC
.	TRBV18	TRBJ1-4	.	CASSRTLGSNEKLFF	TGTGCCAGCTCACGAACACTCGGGTCTAATGAAAAACTGTTTTTT
TRBD2	TRBV6-6	TRBJ2-5	few	CASSDAGGPQETQYF	TGTGCCAGCAGTGATGCGGGGGGGCCACAAGAGACCCAGTACTTC
.	TRBV4-2	TRBJ2-1	few	CASSPPRGSGAEQFF	TGTGCCAGCAGCCCCCCGCGAGGGAGTGGAGCTGAGCAGTTCTTC
.	TRBV7-9	TRBJ1-6	.	CASSSPTGNNSPLHF	TGTGCCAGCAGCTCCCCCACAGGAAACAATTCACCCCTCCACTTT
.	TRBV5-1	TRBJ1-1	.	CASSFQGSDTEAFF	TGCGCCAGCAGCTTTCAGGGGAGCGACACTGAAGCTTTCTTT
TRBD2	TRBV11-1	TRBJ2-7	.	CASSFGLAGTPSSYEQYF	TGTGCCAGCAGCTTCGGACTAGCGGGGACCCCAAGCTCCTACGAGCAGTACTTC
TRBD1	TRBV5-5	TRBJ1-2	once	CASSLALQGRTYGYTF	TGTGCCAGCAGCTTAGCCCTACAGGGGAGAACCTATGGCTACACCTTC
TRBD2	TRBV27	TRBJ2-1	.	CASSLTGTSGIYEQFF	TGTGCCAGCAGTTTAACCGGGACTAGCGGGATCTATGAGCAGTTCTTC
TRBD2	TRBV2	TRBJ2-2	.	CASSEGLTRASGRAGELFF	TGTGCCAGCAGTGAAGGCCTCACTCGGGCTAGCGGGAGGGCCGGGGAGCTGTTTTTT
TRBD2	TRBV2	TRBJ2-1	.	CASKESGSTYNEQFF	TGTGCCAGCAAGGAAAGCGGGAGCACCTACAATGAGCAGTTCTTC